These 12 T cell receptor beta chains came from one sample sequenced in a study of neurological immune-mediated disorders. TCRdb processed the 5' RACE reads anew with MiXCR; each CDR3 protein has one entry. Here the sample spans tens of thousands of distinct CDR3 sequences, 3.8% being singletons. The sample was PBMCs. The receptors come from a man aged 55 to 69 with multiple sclerosis.

This clonotype was counted many times. V is TRBV10-3 and J is TRBJ1-1; D is undetermined. This CDR3 region has 11 residues. Germline V CDR1 and CDR2: ENHRY, SYGVKD. Trimming took 3 bases from V and 8 from J, leaving 7 bases between them. CDR3 amino acids: CAISDTAEAFF. CDR3 nucleotide sequence: TGTGCCATCAGTGATACGGCGGAAGCTTTCTTT.

This clonotype was picked up a small number of times. The chain has TRBV10-3 and TRBJ2-3; 7 bases are shared with TRBD2. Per the germline V gene, CDR1 is ENHRY and CDR2 is SYGVKD. The CDR3 spans 15 residues. The V gene end was trimmed by 6 bases and the J gene end by 0 bases; junction bases not matched to a gene: 6. CDR3 protein: CAIRSSGASTDTQYF. Here the CDR3 DNA reads TGTGCCATCAGGTCGAGCGGGGCTAGCACAGATACGCAGTATTTT.

This clonotype was counted ten times or more. The chain employs TRBV18 and TRBJ2-1, with unresolved D. The CDR3 runs to 12 residues. Germline V gene data show CDR1 as KGHSH and CDR2 as LQKENI. Trimming shortened V by 3 bases and J by 8 bases, and 8 bases separated the two germline ends. As DNA, the CDR3 is TGTGCCAGCTCACCTGATACAGATGAGCAGTTCTTC. It is translated as CASSPDTDEQFF.

This clonotype has at least ten counts. The V and J genes are TRBV9 and TRBJ1-6; D gene ambiguous. The germline V and J ends were trimmed by 0 bases and 8 bases, with 12 bases remaining between them. The germline V gene encodes CDR1 SGDLS and CDR2 YYNGEE. The CDR3 covers 15 residues. This chain's CDR3 is CASSVVGAEDSPLHF. The CDR3 DNA is TGTGCCAGCAGCGTAGTCGGCGCGGAGGATTCACCCCTCCACTTT.

In this sample, this clonotype turned up many times. The chain links TRBV14 to TRBJ2-5; tentative D call: TRBD2 (5 bases). V was shortened by 4 bases and J by 0 bases, with 6 bases between the two germline ends. The germline V gene has CDR1 SGHDN and CDR2 FVKESK. This CDR3 comprises 13 residues. CDR3 sequence: CASSRGYQETQYF. The CDR3 region has the DNA TGTGCCAGCAGCCGAGGGTACCAAGAGACCCAGTACTTC.

The chain recombines TRBV28 with TRBJ1-2; D possibly corresponds to TRBD1 (5 bases). The V end lost 8 bases, the J end lost 5 bases, and 9 bases lay between the germline ends. This CDR3 comprises 11 residues. Germline lookup yields CDR1 MDHEN and CDR2 SYDVKM. CDR3 loop: CASGHPYGYTF. The CDR3 DNA reads as TGTGCCAGCGGACACCCTTATGGCTACACCTTC.

This clonotype was observed many times. This rearrangement joins TRBV6-5 to TRBJ2-7; D is perhaps TRBD1 or TRBD2 (6 bases each). The CDR3 sequence is 14 residues long. Trimming took off 5 bases at V and 7 bases at J, with 18 bases between the two ends. From germline, CDR1 is MNHEY and CDR2 SVGAGI. The CDR3 sequence is CASSETPGAGEQYF. In DNA form, the CDR3 reads TGTGCCAGCAGTGAAACGCCAGGGGCGGGGGAGCAGTACTTC.

The sample holds many counts of this clonotype. A much larger clone differs by one base, so this may be a read error. The chain couples TRBV2 to TRBJ1-5, with TRBD1 as a possible D gene (5 bases). The CDR3 sequence is 14 residues long. The V gene's germline CDR1 is SNHLY and CDR2 FYNNEI. DNA for the CDR3: TGTGCCAGCAGGGCGGGGGGAGCCAATCAGCACCAGCATTTT. This gives the protein CASRAGGANQHQHF.

In its sample, this clonotype was seen many times. V gene TRBV3-1 combines with J gene TRBJ2-1; D gene unclear. The length of the CDR3 is 14 residues. V dropped 4 bases and J dropped 12 bases, with 19 bases sitting between them. The V gene's germline CDR1 is LGHDT and CDR2 YNNKEL (reference sequence). The CDR3 DNA sequence: TGTGCCAGCAGCCCGATGACGGCAGTTTGGGCGCAGTTCTTC. Its translation is CASSPMTAVWAQFF.

Concerning this clonotype itself: It may be a read error: a sequence one base away is much more abundant. V is TRBV19 and J is TRBJ2-7; D possibly matches TRBD1 or TRBD2 (5 bases each). CDR1 LNHDA and CDR2 SQIVND come from the germline V gene (reference sequence). CDR3 length: 14 amino acids. The chain's CDR3 is CAGRGDQSSYEQYF. As DNA, the CDR3 is TGTGCCGGTAGAGGGGACCAAAGCTCCTACGAGCAGTACTTC.

This clonotype was found many times. The chain has TRBV7-9 and TRBJ2-1, with a possible D match to TRBD2 (6 bases). V shed 4 bases and J shed 1 base, with 14 bases lying between them. There are 16 residues in the CDR3. In germline, CDR1 is SEHNR, CDR2 FQNEAQ (reference sequence). In DNA form, the CDR3 reads TGTGCCAGCAGCTCTCCTATTGGGGGGTCCTACAATGAGCAGTTCTTC. Protein: CASSSPIGGSYNEQFF.

There are many counts of this clonotype. J is TRBJ1-1 and V is TRBV9; D is uncertain. CDR3 length: 14 residues. Germline CDR1 is SGDLS and CDR2 is YYNGEE. Trimming cost V 3 bases and J 11 bases, with 20 bases left between them. CDR3 sequence reads: CASSGGDPGLGAFF. In DNA, the CDR3 is TGTGCCAGCAGCGGGGGAGATCCCGGGCTGGGCGCTTTCTTT.